One and the same sample provided the 29 T cell receptor beta chains below, sequenced in a study of blood T cell repertoires in COVID-19. The method was immunoSEQ multiplex PCR; TCRdb's version includes in-frame clones alone and lacks a portion of them. The profile shows about 330,000 clones, approximately 84% of them singletons. Sequencing was performed on PBMCs or T cells enriched from blood (not recorded which). These receptors were obtained from a woman aged 18-29 years who had recovered from COVID-19.

This clone was counted a few times. The chain recombines TRBV2 with TRBJ1-5; D unresolved. The germline V gene has CDR1 SNHLY and CDR2 FYNNEI. V lost 4 bases to trimming and J lost 5 bases, with 9 bases between them. There are 13 residues in the CDR3. CDR3 residues: CASSAQHDQPQHF. CDR3 DNA sequence: TGTGCCAGCAGTGCTCAACACGATCAGCCCCAGCATTTT.

The chain carries TRBV24-1 and TRBJ2-7, with D possibly TRBD1 on 6 matching bases. The CDR3 sequence is 15 residues long. In germline, CDR1 is KGHDR, CDR2 SFDVKD. V lost 9 bases to trimming and J lost 0 bases, with 17 bases between them. CDR3 coding DNA: TGTGCCACCTGGCAACAGGGTTTCCTCTCCTACGAGCAGTACTTC. It translates to CATWQQGFLSYEQYF.

The rearrangement uses TRBV28 and TRBJ2-4; D gene unclear. The V end was cut by 8 bases, the J end by 0 bases, with 8 bases between. Germline CDR1 is MDHEN and CDR2 is SYDVKM. CDR3 length equals 13 residues. CDR3 protein: CASRSRAKNIQYF. CDR3 DNA sequence: TGTGCCAGCCGGTCTCGAGCCAAAAACATTCAGTACTTC.

This clone was counted once. This chain uses TRBV28 with TRBJ1-4; a possible D gene is TRBD1 (6 bases). CDR3 length: 14 residues. From germline, CDR1 is MDHEN and CDR2 SYDVKM. Trimming took off 5 bases at V and 6 bases at J, with 13 bases between the two ends. The CDR3, as DNA: TGTGCCAGCAGTCCCGGACAGTTATATGAAAAACTGTTTTTT. Translation gives CASSPGQLYEKLFF.

This clone was seen a few times. V is TRBV5-1 and J is TRBJ1-1; 7 nucleotides match TRBD1. The CDR3 loop spans 16 amino acids. The V segment lost 0 bases and the J segment 0 bases; nucleotides outside the gene matches: 5. The germline CDR1 and CDR2 sequences are SGHRS and YFSETQ. The CDR3 sequence: CASSLGTGLMNTEAFF. The CDR3 DNA reads TGCGCCAGCAGCTTGGGGACAGGTCTCATGAACACTGAAGCTTTCTTT.

The genes are TRBV2 and TRBJ2-2, with a possible D match to TRBD1 (6 bases). Trimming removed 4 bases at V and 3 bases at J, with 18 bases between. This CDR3 is built from 17 residues. Germline CDR1 is SNHLY and CDR2 is FYNNEI. The CDR3 here is CASSARDKASYTGELFF. Here the CDR3 DNA reads TGTGCCAGCAGTGCAAGGGACAAGGCTTCCTACACCGGGGAGCTGTTTTTT.

The chain is built from TRBV29-1 and TRBJ2-1; 10 positions agree with TRBD2. In germline, CDR1 is SQVTM, CDR2 ANQGSEA. After removal of 4 bases from V and 7 bases from J, the junction contained 7 bases not matched to a gene. The CDR3 covers 14 residues. Written as DNA, the CDR3 is TGCAGCGTTGTGGCTAGCGGGAGAAAGAATGAGCAGTTCTTC. It is translated as CSVVASGRKNEQFF.

The rearrangement joins TRBV19 to TRBJ2-7, with 8 bases identical to TRBD2. The germline V gene has CDR1 LNHDA and CDR2 SQIVND (reference sequence). The CDR3 extends over 15 amino acids. Losses at the gene ends were 1 base for V and 0 bases for J; bases not matched to a gene: 2. The CDR3 here is CASSIGSGNSYEQYF. CDR3 DNA sequence: TGTGCCAGTAGTATAGGTAGCGGGAACTCCTACGAGCAGTACTTC.

The chain is built from TRBV5-1 and TRBJ2-1; TRBD2 aligns across 12 bases. In germline, CDR1 is SGHRS, CDR2 YFSETQ. CDR3 length: 17 amino acids. Trimming removed 1 base from V and 9 bases from J; junction bases left unmatched: 11. The CDR3 DNA reads TGCGCCAGCAGCTTGAATGGGCTAGCGGGAGGGCCCATTGAGCAGTTCTTC. Amino acid sequence: CASSLNGLAGGPIEQFF.

The chain joins TRBV4-1 to TRBJ2-6; D possibly corresponds to TRBD1 (6 bases). Germline V gene data show CDR1 as MGHRA and CDR2 as YSYEKL. Trimming left V 4 bases short and J 1 base short, with 17 bases between. The CDR3 runs to 18 residues. For the CDR3, the DNA is TGCGCCAGCAGCCTCGGGACACTTCGGTGGTCTGGGGCCAACGTCCTGACTTTC. As protein: CASSLGTLRWSGANVLTF.

This chain uses TRBV18 with TRBJ1-5; D unresolved. V dropped 2 bases and J dropped 0 bases, with 11 bases sitting between them. Germline V CDR1 and CDR2: KGHSH, LQKENI. The CDR3 consists of 16 residues. CDR3 in DNA: TGTGCCAGCTCACCAAGCGGCGCGTATAGCAATCAGCCCCAGCATTTT. Protein product: CASSPSGAYSNQPQHF.

The genes are TRBV10-2 and TRBJ2-2, with 10 bases fitting TRBD2. The V segment lost 4 bases and the J segment 6 bases; nucleotides outside the gene matches: 2. Germline CDR1 WSHSY, CDR2 SAAADI. The CDR3 extends over 14 amino acids. CDR3 in amino acids: CASSGSGGAGELFF. CDR3 in DNA: TGCGCCAGCAGTGGAAGCGGGGGGGCCGGGGAGCTGTTTTTT.

The rearrangement joins TRBV27 to TRBJ2-7; no firm D call. CDR3 length: 12 residues. Trimming shortened V by 3 bases and J by 3 bases, and 6 bases separated the two germline ends. CDR1 is MNHEY and CDR2 is SMNVEV in the germline V gene (reference sequence). For the CDR3, the DNA is TGTGCCAGCAGTTTTTCAGGCTACGAGCAGTACTTC. It is translated as CASSFSGYEQYF.

As to this clone: Germline and junction disagree at one end, which may indicate a read error. The chain uses TRBV6-5 and TRBJ1-1; D is unresolved. CDR3 length: 13 amino acids. Germline-derived CDR1 and CDR2 are MNHEY and SVGAGI. The CDR3 is CASSSTGGPYWIF. The DNA for the CDR3 is TGTGCCAGCAGTTCCACCGGAGGGCCCTATTGGATCTTT.

The CDR3 DNA is TGTGCCAGCAGCAAGGACAGGCTAACGATCGGGGATACGCAGTATTTT. It encodes CASSKDRLTIGDTQYF. The chain employs TRBV21-1 and TRBJ2-3; TRBD1, the D gene given by the table, was not confirmed from the DNA. TRBV21-1 is a pseudogene. The CDR3 is made up of 16 amino acids.

V usage is TRBV2 and J usage is TRBJ1-3, with 9 bases that match TRBD1. CDR1 SNHLY and CDR2 FYNNEI come from the germline V gene. V lost 5 bases to trimming and J lost 8 bases; unmatched junction nucleotides: 7. There are 14 residues in the CDR3. The CDR3 DNA is TGTGCCAGCAGTATAACGACAGGGGGGGACACCATATATTTT. The encoded protein is CASSITTGGDTIYF.

The chain joins TRBV5-1 to TRBJ2-1; D gene unclear. Germline V gene lookup returns CDR1 SGHRS and CDR2 YFSETQ. CDR3 length: 15 residues. Between the trimmed V and J ends, which lost 3 bases and 3 bases, there was a span of 13 bases. The CDR3 nucleotides are TGCGCCAGCAGCTCAAGCGTCGCCTACTACAATGAGCAGTTCTTC. Protein: CASSSSVAYYNEQFF.

The gene calls are TRBV18 and TRBJ2-1, with 8 bases lining up with TRBD1. CDR3 length: 15 amino acids. Germline CDR1 is KGHSH and CDR2 is LQKENI. V lost 3 bases, J lost 4 bases, and 5 bases stayed unmatched. CDR3 in DNA: TGTGCCAGCTCACCCCGAGGACAGGGATACAATGAGCAGTTCTTC. It yields the protein CASSPRGQGYNEQFF.

The chain has TRBV12-3 or TRBV12-4 and TRBJ1-5; D is undetermined. The CDR3 totals 12 residues. V lost 5 bases and J 7 bases, leaving 9 bases between the germline ends. The CDR3 nucleotides read TGTGCCAGCAGTACTCCGGGGCAGCCCCAGCATTTT. Protein: CASSTPGQPQHF.

The V and J genes are TRBV5-4 and TRBJ1-1; 9 bases map to TRBD1. Germline assignment: CDR1 SGHNT and CDR2 YYREEE (reference sequence). The CDR3 is 14 amino acids. The trim removed 0 bases at V and 9 bases at J, leaving 6 bases unmatched. CDR3 bases: TGTGCCAGCAGCTTGGAAGGGACAGGGCTCAAAGCTTTCTTT. Residues: CASSLEGTGLKAFF. The complete variable domain, with remaining parts taken from reference TRBV5-4 and TRBJ1-1, reads ETGVTQSPTHLIKTRGQQVTLRCSSQSGHNTVSWYQQALGQGPQFIFQYYREEENGRGNFPPRFSGLQFPNYSSELNVNALELDDSALYLCASSLEGTGLKAFFGQGTRLTVV.

The chain uses TRBV11-3 and TRBJ2-7, with D maybe TRBD1 (5 bases). V gave up 3 bases and J gave up 5 bases, with 11 bases separating them. The CDR3 extends over 13 amino acids. CDR1 and CDR2 from the germline V gene are SGHNT and YENEEA. CDR3 in amino acids: CASSLGPRDEQYF. CDR3 DNA: TGTGCCAGCAGCTTGGGCCCCAGGGACGAGCAGTACTTC.

The chain employs TRBV7-8 and TRBJ2-5; D is ambiguous. Trimming removed 2 bases at V and 3 bases at J, with 4 bases between. The CDR3 runs 12 residues. Per the germline V gene, CDR1 is SGHVS and CDR2 is FQNEAQ. The CDR3 reads CASSLLEETQYF. The CDR3 DNA sequence: TGTGCCAGCAGCTTACTAGAAGAGACCCAGTACTTC.

The rearrangement uses TRBV7-6 and TRBJ1-6; perhaps TRBD1 as D (6 bases). The length of the CDR3 is 16 residues. V lost 5 bases to trimming and J lost 7 bases, with 18 bases between them. Germline-derived CDR1 and CDR2 are SGHVS and FNYEAQ. The CDR3 DNA sequence: TGTGCCAGCAGCGCGGAGCTTACAGGGTTAAATTCACCCCTCCACTTT. This encodes CASSAELTGLNSPLHF.

The chain has TRBV3-1 (or the pseudogene TRBV3-2) and TRBJ2-7; D not certain. The V gene's germline CDR1 is LGHDT and CDR2 YNNKEL (reference sequence). Trimming took off 5 bases at V and 3 bases at J, with 8 bases between the two ends. This CDR3 spans 12 amino acids. This chain's CDR3 is CASSTPSYEQYF. The CDR3 DNA reads as TGTGCCAGCAGCACACCCAGCTACGAGCAGTACTTC.

With respect to this clone: The same CDR3 can be traced to other DNA sequences in this sample. This chain links TRBV5-1 with TRBJ2-7; 8 bases align to TRBD2. The germline V gene has CDR1 SGHRS and CDR2 YFSETQ. J gave up 1 base and V 0 bases, and 3 bases lay outside the gene matches. The CDR3 sequence is 15 residues long. CDR3 protein: CASSLAAGVSYEQYF. The CDR3 nucleotides are TGCGCCAGCAGCTTGGCAGCGGGAGTTTCCTACGAGCAGTACTTC.

This clone occurred a few times. The rearrangement links TRBV10-1 to TRBJ1-2; 7 nucleotides align to TRBD1. Per germline, CDR1 WNHNN and CDR2 SYGVQD (reference sequence). The CDR3 consists of 13 residues. V gave up 6 bases and J gave up 2 bases; unmatched junction bases: 3. The CDR3 is CASSGQANYGYTF. The CDR3, as DNA: TGCGCCAGCAGCGGACAGGCCAACTATGGCTACACCTTC.

This clone occurred a few times. This sequence joins TRBV7-2 and TRBJ2-7; 7 bases map to TRBD2. This CDR3 is built from 15 residues. The germline CDR1 and CDR2 sequences are SGHTA and FQGNSA. V dropped 1 base and J dropped 1; count of bases not matched to a gene: 4. The CDR3 DNA is TGTGCCAGCAGCTTAGTAGTGGGGGGGTCCTACGAGCAGTACTTC. This encodes CASSLVVGGSYEQYF.

Worth noting for this clone: Other DNA sequences in the same sample also yield this CDR3. The chain links TRBV30 to TRBJ1-5; the D is unclear. There are 13 residues in the CDR3. The V end was cut by 0 bases, the J end by 2 bases, with 5 bases between. CDR1 and CDR2 from the germline V gene are GTSNPN and SVGIG (reference sequence). The CDR3 DNA sequence: TGTGCCTGGAGTGTATCAGGCAATCAGCCCCAGCATTTT. The encoded protein is CAWSVSGNQPQHF.

The chain combines TRBV6-5 with TRBJ1-2; no reliable D call. Germline CDR1 and CDR2: MNHEY and SVGAGI. The CDR3 runs 15 residues. V was cut by 0 bases and J by 1 base, with 9 bases left in between. DNA of the CDR3: TGTGCCAGCAGTTACTCGTGGCCGAATAACTATGGCTACACCTTC. Protein: CASSYSWPNNYGYTF.